These 20 T cell receptor beta chains came from one sample sequenced in a study of blood T cell repertoires in COVID-19. The data were produced by immunoSEQ multiplex PCR, yet TCRdb's version contains in-frame clones alone and is incomplete. The sample has 200,000 to 250,000 clones, roughly 87% seen once; the top ten hold approximately 11%. The specimen sequenced was PBMCs or T cells enriched from blood (not recorded which). The receptor source for this set is a man aged 30 to 39 who had recovered from COVID-19.

The chain couples TRBV24-1 to TRBJ1-5; perhaps TRBD1 as D (6 bases). Germline assignment: CDR1 KGHDR and CDR2 SFDVKD. CDR3 length: 15 residues. The V and J ends lost 9 bases and 5 bases respectively, with 19 bases between them. The CDR3 protein is CATPQVAGAYQPQHF. CDR3 coding DNA: TGTGCCACCCCCCAAGTGGCAGGGGCCTATCAGCCCCAGCATTTT.

The J gene is TRBJ1-1, the V gene TRBV12-3 or TRBV12-4; 10 bases are shared with TRBD1. Trimming at V came to 8 bases and at J to 11 bases, leaving 11 bases not matched to a gene. The CDR3 spans 13 residues. This chain's CDR3 is CASARQGALVAFF. CDR3 nucleotides: TGTGCCAGCGCCCGACAGGGGGCTCTGGTGGCTTTCTTT.

The chain recombines TRBV19 with TRBJ1-2, with D maybe TRBD1 (6 bases). Germline-derived CDR1 and CDR2 are LNHDA and SQIVND (reference sequence). The CDR3 is made up of 15 amino acids. Trimming shortened V by 7 bases and J by 2 bases, and 17 bases separated the two germline ends. The CDR3 region has the DNA TGTGCCAGTACTGCGCAGGGGAGACTCAACTATGGCTACACCTTC. Residues: CASTAQGRLNYGYTF.

The chain recombines TRBV9 with TRBJ2-7; tentatively, D is TRBD1 (6 bases). V dropped 2 bases and J dropped 4 bases, with 13 bases sitting between them. CDR1 is SGDLS and CDR2 is YYNGEE in the germline V gene. This CDR3 has 14 amino acids. CDR3 loop: CASSVTGNVYEQYF. CDR3 nucleotides: TGTGCCAGCAGCGTCACAGGGAACGTGTACGAGCAGTACTTC.

V and J are TRBV7-9 and TRBJ1-3; a possible D gene is TRBD1 (6 bases). This CDR3 spans 14 amino acids. Trimming took 4 bases from V and 3 from J, leaving 10 bases between them. The germline V gene encodes CDR1 SEHNR and CDR2 FQNEAQ (reference sequence). DNA for the CDR3: TGTGCCAGCAGCTCGAGGACAGATGGAAACACCATATATTTT. This encodes CASSSRTDGNTIYF.

The chain uses TRBV5-1 and TRBJ2-5; 12 bases line up with TRBD2. V was clipped by 0 bases and J by 5 bases; unmatched bases: 5. This CDR3 has 16 amino acids. Germline lookup yields CDR1 SGHRS and CDR2 YFSETQ. The CDR3 spells CASSLGLAGVTETQYF. CDR3 coding DNA: TGCGCCAGCAGCTTGGGACTAGCGGGAGTTACCGAGACCCAGTACTTC.

CDR3 sequence reads: CASSSGRTVLYGYTF. The DNA of the CDR3 is TGTGCCAGCAGTTCCGGACGGACAGTCCTGTATGGCTACACCTTC. The chain joins TRBV28 to TRBJ1-2, with D perhaps matching TRBD1 (6 bases). Germline V gives CDR1 MDHEN, CDR2 SYDVKM. The V end lost 4 bases, the J end lost 5 bases, and 17 bases lay between the germline ends. The CDR3 consists of 15 residues.

V gene TRBV29-1 combines with J gene TRBJ1-1; 7 bases map to TRBD1. Germline V gene data show CDR1 as SQVTM and CDR2 as ANQGSEA. The CDR3 extends over 14 amino acids. The J segment lost 1 base and the V segment lost 6 bases, leaving 8 bases of the junction unmatched. CDR3 protein: CSVARDRGNTEAFF. Written as DNA, the CDR3 is TGCAGCGTAGCTAGGGACAGAGGGAACACTGAAGCTTTCTTT.

The chain is built from TRBV27 and TRBJ2-1; D is unresolved. The CDR3 is made up of 17 amino acids. Trimming took off 1 base at V and 0 bases at J, with 13 bases between the two ends. Looked up from germline, CDR1 is MNHEY and CDR2 is SMNVEV (reference sequence). The CDR3 spells CASSLYGPQSSYNEQFF. The DNA for the CDR3 is TGTGCCAGCAGTTTATATGGGCCGCAGAGCTCCTACAATGAGCAGTTCTTC.

The chain has TRBV3-1 (or the pseudogene TRBV3-2) and TRBJ2-2; the match to TRBD2 covers 11 bases. The CDR3 runs to 15 residues. From germline, CDR1 is LGHDT and CDR2 YNNKEL (reference sequence). The junction had 1 base not matched to a gene; V was cut back by 4 bases and J by 3 bases. CDR3 in amino acids: CASSLAGGHTGELFF. The CDR3 DNA sequence: TGTGCCAGCAGCCTAGCGGGAGGGCACACCGGGGAGCTGTTTTTT.

The rearrangement uses TRBV2 and TRBJ2-7; 7 bases match TRBD1. With 11 bases clipped from V and 6 bases from J, the junction kept 16 bases outside the gene matches. The V gene's germline CDR1 is SNHLY and CDR2 FYNNEI. The CDR3 has 14 residues. CDR3 region: CAVRTGLISAEQYF. The CDR3 bases are TGTGCCGTACGGACAGGTCTCATATCAGCCGAGCAGTACTTC.

V and J are TRBV3-1 (or the pseudogene TRBV3-2) and TRBJ1-6; D call uncertain. This CDR3 is built from 15 residues. Per the germline V gene, CDR1 is LGHDT and CDR2 is YNNKEL (reference sequence). V lost 6 bases and J 9 bases, leaving 18 bases between the germline ends. CDR3 bases: TGTGCCAGCAGAGACCGCGAATCTCCAGGTTCACCCCTCCACTTT. Amino acids: CASRDRESPGSPLHF.

The sample holds a few counts of this clone. The V and J genes are TRBV5-1 and TRBJ1-1; D gene ambiguous. CDR3 size: 15 residues. V dropped 4 bases and J dropped 5 bases, with 18 bases sitting between them. Germline V gene lookup returns CDR1 SGHRS and CDR2 YFSETQ. CDR3 DNA sequence: TGCGCCAGCAGCCTGCTGGCAGGCCCTACAACTGAAGCTTTCTTT. It is translated as CASSLLAGPTTEAFF.

V usage is TRBV7-2 and J usage is TRBJ2-7; tentative D call: TRBD2 (6 bases). The CDR3 is made up of 14 amino acids. Germline V gives CDR1 SGHTA, CDR2 FQGNSA. V was shortened by 4 bases and J by 2 bases, with 12 bases between the two germline ends. The CDR3 here is CASSWGGATYEQYF. CDR3 in DNA: TGTGCCAGCAGCTGGGGCGGGGCTACCTACGAGCAGTACTTC.

The chain links TRBV15 to TRBJ1-2, with D unresolved. The CDR3 consists of 12 residues. The V end was cut by 5 bases, the J end by 4 bases, with 8 bases between. Germline V gene data show CDR1 as LNHNV and CDR2 as YYDKDF (reference sequence). The DNA of the CDR3 is TGTGCCACCAGCTTAACGGGCTATGGCTACACCTTC. Translating it yields CATSLTGYGYTF.

The rearrangement links TRBV5-1 to TRBJ1-6, with TRBD1 identical over 7 bases. The CDR3 spans 15 residues. V was pared by 4 bases and J by 10 bases, with 11 bases of the junction left unmatched. Looked up from germline, CDR1 is SGHRS and CDR2 is YFSETQ. The CDR3 sequence is CASSLTGNYASPLHF. The CDR3, as DNA: TGCGCCAGCAGCCTGACAGGGAATTATGCGTCACCCCTCCACTTT.

The chain links TRBV28 to TRBJ2-7; TRBD1 agrees at 8 bases. V lost 5 bases, J lost 7 bases, and 7 bases stayed unmatched. The germline CDR1 and CDR2 sequences are MDHEN and SYDVKM. The CDR3 spans 13 residues. The CDR3 DNA sequence: TGTGCCAGCAGTCCTCGGACAGGGATTGAGCAGTACTTC. This codes for CASSPRTGIEQYF.

The rearrangement joins TRBV19 to TRBJ1-1, with D unclear. This CDR3 contains 12 residues. Germline V CDR1 and CDR2: LNHDA, SQIVND (reference sequence). V was pared by 9 bases and J by 5 bases, with 13 bases between. CDR3 bases: TGTGCCAGCTCACCCCCCGGGACTGAAGCTTTCTTT. Its protein product is CASSPPGTEAFF. The entire variable domain, with the rest obtained from reference TRBV19 and TRBJ1-1, is as follows: DGGITQSPKYLFRKEGQNVTLSCEQNLNHDAMYWYRQDPGQGLRLIYYSQIVNDFQKGDIAEGYSVSREKKESFPLTVTSAQKNPTAFYLCASSPPGTEAFFGQGTRLTVV.

V and J are TRBV19 and TRBJ2-1, with 9 bases aligning to TRBD2. The CDR3 is 13 residues long. The V gene's germline CDR1 is LNHDA and CDR2 SQIVND (reference sequence). V dropped 7 bases and J dropped 7; count of bases not matched to a gene: 5. Here the CDR3 reads CASTLTSGNEQFF. DNA for the CDR3: TGTGCCAGTACGTTGACTAGCGGAAATGAGCAGTTCTTC.

The gene calls are TRBV2 and TRBJ1-1; D is unresolved. V was trimmed by 4 bases and J by 1 base, leaving 16 bases between them. Germline assignment: CDR1 SNHLY and CDR2 FYNNEI. The CDR3 extends over 16 amino acids. Here the CDR3 reads CASSGFHWHENTEAFF. CDR3 sequence (DNA): TGTGCCAGCAGTGGGTTTCATTGGCACGAGAACACTGAAGCTTTCTTT.